This entry describes one T cell receptor (beta chain). This specimen belongs to a study of blood T cell repertoires in COVID-19. Study-level background: Italy, Spain and the United States were the sources of the convalescent and acute COVID-19 samples. From T cells, B-cell-depleted T cells, or PBMCs came the material, which was cDNA or gDNA.

The V gene's germline CDR1 is SGHNT and CDR2 YYREEE (reference sequence). This CDR3 is 15 amino acids long. V dropped 4 bases and J dropped 6 bases, with 17 bases sitting between them. Original methodology: Amplified reference gene primers provided the basis for estimating nucleated cell counts. Sequencing was performed with immunoSEQ multiplex PCR; in TCRdb, only in-frame clones are kept and a portion is missing. D and trimming were read from the DNA, whereas the V and J calls and clone size are those reported in that table. The sample has 150,000 or so clones, around four fifths seen once; the top ten hold approximately 11%.

This clonotype was obtained from a human donor in a cohort sampled during active COVID-19. The sample comprised peripheral blood. This chain links TRBV5-4 with TRBJ1-3, with D uncertain. The CDR3 is CASSLEEGGINTIYF. CDR3 nucleotides: TGTGCCAGCAGCCTGGAAGAAGGAGGGATAAACACCATATATTTT. Supplemented by reference TRBV5-4 and TRBJ1-3, the full variable domain reads ETGVTQSPTHLIKTRGQQVTLRCSSQSGHNTVSWYQQALGQGPQFIFQYYREEENGRGNFPPRFSGLQFPNYSSELNVNALELDDSALYLCASSLEEGGINTIYFGEGSWLTVV.